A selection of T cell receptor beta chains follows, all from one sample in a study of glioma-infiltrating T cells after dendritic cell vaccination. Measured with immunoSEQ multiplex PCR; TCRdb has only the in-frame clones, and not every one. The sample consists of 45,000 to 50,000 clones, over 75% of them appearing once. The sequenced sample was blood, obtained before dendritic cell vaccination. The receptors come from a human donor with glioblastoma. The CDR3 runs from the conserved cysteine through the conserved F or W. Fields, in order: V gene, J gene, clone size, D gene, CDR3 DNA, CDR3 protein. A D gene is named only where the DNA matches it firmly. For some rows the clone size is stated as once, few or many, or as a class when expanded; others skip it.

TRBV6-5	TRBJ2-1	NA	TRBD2	TGTGCCAGCAGTTACTCGCGGGGGAGCTCCTACAATGAGCAGTTCTTC	CASSYSRGSSYNEQFF
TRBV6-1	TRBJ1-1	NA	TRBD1	TGTGCCAGCAGCCTCTACGGACAGGGAACTGAAGCTTTCTTT	CASSLYGQGTEAFF
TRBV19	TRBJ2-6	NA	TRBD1	TGTGCCACCAAACTCCCACCGGGACAGGGGGCAGGAGGGGCCAACGTCCTGACTTTC	CATKLPPGQGAGGANVLTF
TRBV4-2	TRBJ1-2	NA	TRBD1	TGTGCCAGCAGCCAAGACGCTTATTCAGGGGGGTATGGCTACACCTTC	CASSQDAYSGGYGYTF
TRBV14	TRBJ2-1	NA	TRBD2	TGTGCCAGCAGCGGGGGAGGGACTAGCGGGAGTTACAATGAGCAGTTCTTC	CASSGGGTSGSYNEQFF
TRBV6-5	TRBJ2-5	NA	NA	TGTGCCAGCAGTTACCGGTCACCCCAAGAGACCCAGTACTTC	CASSYRSPQETQYF
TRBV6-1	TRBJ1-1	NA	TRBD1	TGTGCCAGCAGAGACAGGGCAGCCACTGAAGCTTTCTTT	CASRDRAATEAFF
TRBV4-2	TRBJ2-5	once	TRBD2	TGTGCCAGCAGCCAAGATGGGAGGGGACAAGAGACCCAGTACTTC	CASSQDGRGQETQYF
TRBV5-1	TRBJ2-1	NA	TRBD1	TGCGCCAGCAGCTTAGAACAGGGGCCAAGCTCCTACAATGAGCAGTTCTTC	CASSLEQGPSSYNEQFF
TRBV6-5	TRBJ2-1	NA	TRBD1	TGTGCCAGCAGCACCACAGGGGACACCTACAATGAGCAGTTCTTC	CASSTTGDTYNEQFF
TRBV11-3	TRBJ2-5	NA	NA	TGTGCCAGCAGCTTGGACAGACAGAGGGGAGAGACCCAGTACTTC	CASSLDRQRGETQYF
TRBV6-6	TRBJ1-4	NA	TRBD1	TGTGCCAGCAGCCGGGGACAGGGCGAAGAAAAACTGTTTTTT	CASSRGQGEEKLFF
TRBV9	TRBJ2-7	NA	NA	TGTGCCAGCAGCGTAGGTGGCCGAACCTACGAGCAGTACTTC	CASSVGGRTYEQYF
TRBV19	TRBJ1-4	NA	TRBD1	TGTGCCAGTAGCACCGGGACAGGGAGGAGGAAACTGTTTTTT	CASSTGTGRRKLFF
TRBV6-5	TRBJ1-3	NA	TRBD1	TGTGCCAGCAGTTTATCGGACAGGGGAAGAAACACCATATATTTT	CASSLSDRGRNTIYF
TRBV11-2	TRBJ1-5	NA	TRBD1	TGTGCCAGCAGCTTAAGACAGGGGGCCAATCAGCCCCAGCATTTT	CASSLRQGANQPQHF
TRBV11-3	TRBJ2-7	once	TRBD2	TGTGCCAGCAGCTTGCATTCGACTAGCGTCGTCAACGAGCAGTACTTC	CASSLHSTSVVNEQYF
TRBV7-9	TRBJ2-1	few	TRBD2	TGTGCCAGCAGCTCGGGACTAGCGGCCCGAGGGCACAATGAGCAGTTCTTC	CASSSGLAARGHNEQFF
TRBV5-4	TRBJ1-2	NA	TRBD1	TGTGCCAGCAGCCCAACCGGGACAGGGAACTATGGCTACACCTTC	CASSPTGTGNYGYTF
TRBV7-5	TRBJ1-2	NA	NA	TGTGCCAGAAGCGGAGATCGGACAGGTTATGGCTACACCTTC	CARSGDRTGYGYTF
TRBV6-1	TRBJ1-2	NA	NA	TGTGCCAGCAGCCCGGACAGTAGCTATGGCTACACCTTC	CASSPDSSYGYTF
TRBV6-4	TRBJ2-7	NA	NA	TGTGCCAGCAGTGACTCGAGACTAGGCGAGCAGTACTTC	CASSDSRLGEQYF
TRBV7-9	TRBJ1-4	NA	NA	TGTGCCAGCAGCTTGACCTCAGGGATAAATGAAAAACTGTTTTTT	CASSLTSGINEKLFF
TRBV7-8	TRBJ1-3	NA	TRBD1	TGTGCCAGCAGCTCCAGACAGGGGGCAGAAGGAAACACCATATATTTT	CASSSRQGAEGNTIYF
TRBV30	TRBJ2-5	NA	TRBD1	TGTGCCTGGAGTAGAGGGACAGGGGGTTTAGAGACCCAGTACTTC	CAWSRGTGGLETQYF
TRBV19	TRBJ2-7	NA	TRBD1	TGTGCCAGTAGGCCCGGGACAGGGCTCTACGAGCAGTACTTC	CASRPGTGLYEQYF
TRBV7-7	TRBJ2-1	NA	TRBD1	TGTGCCAGCAGCTTTGGACAGGGGGCAGGGAATGAGCAGTTCTTC	CASSFGQGAGNEQFF
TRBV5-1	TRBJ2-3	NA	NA	TGCGCCAGCAGCTTGGAGGCCGGCCGGGGCACAGATACGCAGTATTTT	CASSLEAGRGTDTQYF
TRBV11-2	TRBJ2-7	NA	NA	TGTGCCAGCAGCTTATTAGGGCGACAGATAAACTCCTACGAGCAGTACTTC	CASSLLGRQINSYEQYF
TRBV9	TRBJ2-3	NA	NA	TGTGCCAGCAGCCCCAAGCGAGAGGTGATAGGAGATACGCAGTATTTT	CASSPKREVIGDTQYF
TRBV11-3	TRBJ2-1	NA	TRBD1	TGTGCCAGCAGGCATCGGACAGGGAGGTACGATGAGCAGTTCTTC	CASRHRTGRYDEQFF
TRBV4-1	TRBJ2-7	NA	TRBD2	TGCGCCAGCAGCCAAGATGTAGTACTAGCGGGCTCCTACGAGCAGTACTTC	CASSQDVVLAGSYEQYF
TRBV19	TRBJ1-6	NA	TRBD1	TGTGCCAGTAGCATCCAGGACAGGGTCGTATCTTCACCCCTCCACTTT	CASSIQDRVVSSPLHF
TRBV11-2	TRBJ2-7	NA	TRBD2	TGTGCCAGCAGCTTAGGGCCCCCGGGACTAGCGGGGGGATTCTACGAGCAGTACTTC	CASSLGPPGLAGGFYEQYF
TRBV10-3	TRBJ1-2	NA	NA	TGTGCCATCAGTGAATCCGGGAGCGACTATGGCTACACCTTC	CAISESGSDYGYTF
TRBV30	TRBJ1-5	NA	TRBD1	TGTGCCTGGAGTTCCGGACAGGGGAACCAGCCCCAGCATTTT	CAWSSGQGNQPQHF
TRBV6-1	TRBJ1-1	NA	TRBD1	TGTGCCAGCAGACTAGGACAGGGGGTCACTGAAGCTTTCTTT	CASRLGQGVTEAFF
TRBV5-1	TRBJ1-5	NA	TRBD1	TGCGCCAGCAGCTTGGGGTCAGGGGGCCCGGGCAATCAGCCCCAGCATTTT	CASSLGSGGPGNQPQHF
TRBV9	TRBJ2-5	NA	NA	TGTGCCAGCAGCCCCGAGGACAACCCGCAAGAGACCCAGTACTTC	CASSPEDNPQETQYF
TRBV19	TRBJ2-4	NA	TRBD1	TGTGCCAGTAGTCCGACAGGGGAGAAAAACATTCAGTACTTC	CASSPTGEKNIQYF
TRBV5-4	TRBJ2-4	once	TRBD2	TGTGCCAGCAGCCCCGGGACTAGCGGAGCCAAAAACATTCAGTACTTC	CASSPGTSGAKNIQYF
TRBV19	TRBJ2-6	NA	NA	TGTGCCAGTAGTAGCGTGCCCTCTGGGGCCAACGTCCTGACTTTC	CASSSVPSGANVLTF
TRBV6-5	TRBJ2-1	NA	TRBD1	TGTGCCAGCAGACAAGGGACAGGGGGCGGGAATGAGCAGTTCTTC	CASRQGTGGGNEQFF
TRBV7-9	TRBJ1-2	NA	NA	TGTGCCAGCAGCACCGATCCCCTGGAGAGAAGCTACACCTTC	CASSTDPLERSYTF
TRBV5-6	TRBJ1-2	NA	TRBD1	TGTGCCAGCAGCTGGGACAGGGGATACGGCTACACCTTC	CASSWDRGYGYTF
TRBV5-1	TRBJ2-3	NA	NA	TGCGCCAGCAGCTTGGCGGTGGGGGCCGGCACAGATACGCAGTATTTT	CASSLAVGAGTDTQYF
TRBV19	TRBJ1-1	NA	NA	TGTGCCAGTATGGGGCCTCTGAACACTGAAGCTTTCTTT	CASMGPLNTEAFF
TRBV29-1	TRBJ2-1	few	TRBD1	TGCAGCGTACCGGGACAGGGCTACAATGAGCAGTTCTTC	CSVPGQGYNEQFF
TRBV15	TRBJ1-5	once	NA	TGTGCCACCAGCAAGAGGCCTAGCAATCAGCCCCAGCATTTT	CATSKRPSNQPQHF
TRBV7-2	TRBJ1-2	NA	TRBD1	TGTGCCAGCAGCCCGACAGGGGGGAACTATGGCTACACCTTC	CASSPTGGNYGYTF
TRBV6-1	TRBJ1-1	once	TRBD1	TGTGCCAGCAAAGGACAGGGGGTCGCTGAAGCTTTCTTT	CASKGQGVAEAFF
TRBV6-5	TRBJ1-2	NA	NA	TGTGCCAGCAGTCCAGATTCATCGAACAACTATGGCTACACCTTC	CASSPDSSNNYGYTF
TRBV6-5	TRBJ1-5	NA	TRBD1	TGTGCCAGCACCGTCGGACAGGGGAGTCAGCCCCAGCATTTT	CASTVGQGSQPQHF